This T cell receptor beta chain was recorded in a study of T cells expressing NK-cell markers. Study details: All TCR beta repertoires analysed originated from sorted CD3+CD56+NKG2C+, CD3+CD56+NKG2C- and CD3+CD56-NKG2C+ T cells. HCMV serostatus: most of the eight sequenced donors positive, one negative.

From its re-call of the 5' RACE reads, TCRdb lists each CDR3 protein once, without DNA. The sample table includes 350,000 to 450,000 distinct CDR3 sequences. Study-level points and caveats: There were a handful of donors in whom these clonotypes also led the CD3+CD56-NKG2C+ fraction.

Notes on this clonotype: Its cognate antigen is unknown.

Germline lookup yields CDR1 SGHRS and CDR2 YFSETQ. The CDR3 is 15 amino acids. The TCR was taken from a man between 18 and 69 years old in good health. Input material: blood T cells: a sorted CD56 or NKG2C T cell subset, CD4+ or CD8+ T cells, or bulk PBMC T cells (not recorded which). J is TRBJ1-2 and V is TRBV5-1. CDR3 amino acids: CASSLSPGLRYGYTF. The complete variable domain, with remaining parts taken from reference TRBV5-1 and TRBJ1-2, reads KAGVTQTPRYLIKTRGQQVTLSCSPISGHRSVSWYQQTPGQGLQFLFEYFSETQRNKGNFPGRFSGRQFSNSRSEMNVSTLELGDSALYLCASSLSPGLRYGYTFGSGTRLTVV.